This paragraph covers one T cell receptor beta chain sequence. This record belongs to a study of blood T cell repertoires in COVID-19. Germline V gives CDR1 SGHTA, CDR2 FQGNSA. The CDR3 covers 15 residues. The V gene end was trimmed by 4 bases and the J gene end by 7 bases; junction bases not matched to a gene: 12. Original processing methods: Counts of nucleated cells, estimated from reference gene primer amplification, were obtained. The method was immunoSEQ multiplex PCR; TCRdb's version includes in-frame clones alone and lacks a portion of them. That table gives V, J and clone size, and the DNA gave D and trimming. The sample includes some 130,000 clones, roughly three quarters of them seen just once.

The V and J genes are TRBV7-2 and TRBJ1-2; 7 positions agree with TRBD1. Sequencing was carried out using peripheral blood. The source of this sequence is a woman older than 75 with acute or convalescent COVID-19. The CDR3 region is CASSSHRGQGSGYTF. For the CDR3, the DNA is TGTGCCAGCAGCTCACACAGGGGACAAGGGAGTGGCTACACCTTC.